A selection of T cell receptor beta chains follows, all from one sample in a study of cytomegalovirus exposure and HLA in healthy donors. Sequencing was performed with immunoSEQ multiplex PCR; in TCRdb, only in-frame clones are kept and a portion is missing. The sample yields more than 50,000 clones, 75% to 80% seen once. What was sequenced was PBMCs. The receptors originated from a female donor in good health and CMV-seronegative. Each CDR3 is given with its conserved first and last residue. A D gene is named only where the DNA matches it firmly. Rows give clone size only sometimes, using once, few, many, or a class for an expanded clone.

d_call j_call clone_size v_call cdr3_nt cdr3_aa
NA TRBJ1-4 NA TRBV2 TGTGCCAGCTCTGGAGGGGAAAAACTGTTTTTT CASSGGEKLFF
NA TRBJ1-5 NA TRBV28 TGTGCCAGCAGTTTATTCGGTCAGCCCCAGCATTTT CASSLFGQPQHF
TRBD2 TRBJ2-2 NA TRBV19 TGTGCCGCCCGGGGGGGAACGAACACCGGGGAGCTGTTTTTT CAARGGTNTGELFF
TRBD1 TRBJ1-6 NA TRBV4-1 TGCGCCAGCAGCCAAGATTTTAATAGGGGGCTCGGTTCACCCCTCCACTTT CASSQDFNRGLGSPLHF
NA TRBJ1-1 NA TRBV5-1 TGCGCCAGCCGGATTTATTCGGGGGACACTGAAGCTTTCTTT CASRIYSGDTEAFF
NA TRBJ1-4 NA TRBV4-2 TGTGCCAGCAGCCAAGATGGAGGGCCCCCAACTAATGAAAAACTGTTTTTT CASSQDGGPPTNEKLFF
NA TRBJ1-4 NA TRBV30 TGTGCCTGGAGTGTAATACGGGGATCCGTGGGGATTTCTAATGAAAAACTGTTTTTT CAWSVIRGSVGISNEKLFF
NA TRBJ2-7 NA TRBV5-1 TGCGCCAGCAGCCAGATTCGTGAGCAGTACTTC CASSQIREQYF
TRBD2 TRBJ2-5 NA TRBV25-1 TGTGCCAGCAGTGGCTCTAGCGGGTCACAAGAGACCCAGTACTTC CASSGSSGSQETQYF
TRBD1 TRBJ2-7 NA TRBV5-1 TGCGCCAGCAGCCCCGGACAGGGGGCCTACGAGCAGTACTTC CASSPGQGAYEQYF
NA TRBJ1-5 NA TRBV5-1 TGCGCCAGCAGCCTGGAAGGGAGACCGGGTCAGCCCCAGCATTTT CASSLEGRPGQPQHF
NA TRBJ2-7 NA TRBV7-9 TGTGCCAGCAGCTTAGCTCAGGGTAGCGGCTACGAGCAGTACTTC CASSLAQGSGYEQYF
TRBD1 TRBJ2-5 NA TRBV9 TGTGCCAGCAGCGTAACCCTTCCCGGGACAGGGGAAGAGACCCAGTACTTC CASSVTLPGTGEETQYF
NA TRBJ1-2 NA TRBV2 TGTGCCAGCAGTGCTACCTCTAGAACCAACTATGGCTACACCTTC CASSATSRTNYGYTF
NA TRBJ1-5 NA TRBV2 TGTGCCACGGGTAGTCCTAATCAGCCCCAGCATTTT CATGSPNQPQHF
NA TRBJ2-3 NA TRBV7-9 TGTGCCAGCAGCTGGGCTCTAACAGATACGCAGTATTTT CASSWALTDTQYF
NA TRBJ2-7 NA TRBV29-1 TGCAGCGTTTCGGGTTGGGACGAGCAGTACTTC CSVSGWDEQYF
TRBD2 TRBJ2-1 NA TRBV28 TGTGCCAGCAGTTTATCCCAGGGACTAGGGAACTCCTACAATGAGCAGTTCTTC CASSLSQGLGNSYNEQFF
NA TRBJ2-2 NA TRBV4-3 TGCGCCAGCAGCCAGGACTGGAACACCGGGGAGCTGTTTTTT CASSQDWNTGELFF
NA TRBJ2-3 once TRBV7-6 TGTGCCAGCAGCTTGGTCGGACTCACTAGCACAGATACGCAGTATTTT CASSLVGLTSTDTQYF
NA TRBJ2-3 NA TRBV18 TGTGCCAGCGCACCGATCGGGGTCACAGATACGCAGTATTTT CASAPIGVTDTQYF
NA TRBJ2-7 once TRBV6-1 TGTGCCAGCAGTGAAAGCGGGGTAAGCAGGGGAAGCTACGAGCAGTACTTC CASSESGVSRGSYEQYF
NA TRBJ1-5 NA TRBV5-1 TGCGCCAGCAGCCCAGGGGTTAGCAATCAGCCCCAGCATTTT CASSPGVSNQPQHF
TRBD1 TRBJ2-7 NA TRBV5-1 TGCGCCAGCAGCAACCAGGGGGCCTCCTACGAGCAGTACTTC CASSNQGASYEQYF
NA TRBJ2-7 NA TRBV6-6 TGTGCCAGTTACCGGGAAAGCCCCTACGAGCAGTACTTC CASYRESPYEQYF
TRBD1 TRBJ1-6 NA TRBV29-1 TGCAGCGTGTTCGACAGGGTCGGAAATTCACCCCTCCACTTT CSVFDRVGNSPLHF
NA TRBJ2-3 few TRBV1 TGCACCAGCACCGCCTTGACAGGCTCCCACACAGATACGCAGTATTTT CTSTALTGSHTDTQYF
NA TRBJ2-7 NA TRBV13 TGTGCCAGCAGCTTAGGGTCCGAGCAGTACTTC CASSLGSEQYF
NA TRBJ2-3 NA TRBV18 TGTGCCAGCTCACCACTAGAAACAGATACGCAGTATTTT CASSPLETDTQYF
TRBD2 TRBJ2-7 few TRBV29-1 TGCAGCGTCCGGACTAGCGCCGCCTACGAGCAGTACTTC CSVRTSAAYEQYF
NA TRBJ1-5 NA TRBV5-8 TGTGCCAGCAGCCGTTTGACTAATCAGCCCCAGCATTTT CASSRLTNQPQHF
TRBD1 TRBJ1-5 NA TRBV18 TGTGCCAGCTCACCACCGGTGACAGGGGGCAGTCAGCCCCAGCATTTT CASSPPVTGGSQPQHF
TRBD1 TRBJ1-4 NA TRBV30 TGTGCCTGGTCAAGGGACAGGGGGCGAACTAATGAAAAACTGTTTTTT CAWSRDRGRTNEKLFF
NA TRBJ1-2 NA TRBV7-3 TGTGCCAGCAGCTCCTTAACAGGGACGGGCTACACCTTC CASSSLTGTGYTF
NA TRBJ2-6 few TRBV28 TGTGCCAGCAGTGACACCGGGGCCAACGTCCTGACTTTC CASSDTGANVLTF
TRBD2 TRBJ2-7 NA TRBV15 TGTGCCACCAGCAGAGATAAAGTCGGGGAGGGCCCAAGCTCCTACGAGCAGTACTTC CATSRDKVGEGPSSYEQYF